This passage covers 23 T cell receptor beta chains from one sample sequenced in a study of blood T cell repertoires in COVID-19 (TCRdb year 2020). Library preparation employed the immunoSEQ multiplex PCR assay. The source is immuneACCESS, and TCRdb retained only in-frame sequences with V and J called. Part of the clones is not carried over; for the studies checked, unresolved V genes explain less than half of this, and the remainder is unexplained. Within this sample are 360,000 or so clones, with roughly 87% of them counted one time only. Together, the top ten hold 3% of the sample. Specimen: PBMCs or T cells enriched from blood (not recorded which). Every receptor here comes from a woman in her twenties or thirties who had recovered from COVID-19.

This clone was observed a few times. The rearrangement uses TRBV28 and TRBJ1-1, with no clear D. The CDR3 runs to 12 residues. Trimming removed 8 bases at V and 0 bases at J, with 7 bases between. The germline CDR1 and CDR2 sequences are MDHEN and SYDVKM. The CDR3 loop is CASAFLNTEAFF. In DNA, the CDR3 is TGTGCCAGCGCGTTTTTGAACACTGAAGCTTTCTTT.

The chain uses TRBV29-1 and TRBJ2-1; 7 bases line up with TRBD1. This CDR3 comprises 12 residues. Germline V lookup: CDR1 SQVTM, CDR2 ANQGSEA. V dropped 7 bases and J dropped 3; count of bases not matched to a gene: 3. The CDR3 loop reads CSADRSYNEQFF. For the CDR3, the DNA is TGCAGCGCGGACAGGAGCTACAATGAGCAGTTCTTC.

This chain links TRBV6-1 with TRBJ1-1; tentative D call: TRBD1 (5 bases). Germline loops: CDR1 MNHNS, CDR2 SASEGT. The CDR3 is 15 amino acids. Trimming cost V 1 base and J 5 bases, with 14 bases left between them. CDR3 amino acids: CASSEVADRRTEAFF. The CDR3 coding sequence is TGTGCCAGCAGTGAAGTAGCCGACAGACGGACTGAAGCTTTCTTT.

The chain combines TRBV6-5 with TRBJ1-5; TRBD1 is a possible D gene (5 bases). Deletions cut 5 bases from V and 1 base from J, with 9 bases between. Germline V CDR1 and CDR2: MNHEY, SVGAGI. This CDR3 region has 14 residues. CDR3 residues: CASSQGWSNQPQHF. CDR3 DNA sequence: TGTGCCAGCAGTCAGGGTTGGAGCAATCAGCCCCAGCATTTT.

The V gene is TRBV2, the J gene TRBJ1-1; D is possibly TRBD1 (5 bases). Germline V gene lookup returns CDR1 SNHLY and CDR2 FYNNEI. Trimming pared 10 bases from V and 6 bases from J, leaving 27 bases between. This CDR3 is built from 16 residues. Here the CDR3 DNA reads TGTGCCACCCGAGGCTGGACGGACAACTATTTGGCTGAAGCTTTCTTT. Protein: CATRGWTDNYLAEAFF.

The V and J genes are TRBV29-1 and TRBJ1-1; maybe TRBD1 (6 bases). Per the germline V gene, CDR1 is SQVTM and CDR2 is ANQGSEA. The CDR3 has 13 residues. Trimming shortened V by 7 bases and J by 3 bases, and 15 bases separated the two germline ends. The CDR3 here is CSGTGYADTEAFF. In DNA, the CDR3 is TGCAGCGGCACAGGGTACGCGGACACTGAAGCTTTCTTT.

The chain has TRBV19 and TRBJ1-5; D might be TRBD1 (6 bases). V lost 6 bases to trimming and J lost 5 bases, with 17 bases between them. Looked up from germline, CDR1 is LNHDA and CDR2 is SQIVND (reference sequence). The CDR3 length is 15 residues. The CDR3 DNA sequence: TGTGCCAGTAGCCCGGAGGCAGGGGATTATCAGCCCCAGCATTTT. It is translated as CASSPEAGDYQPQHF.

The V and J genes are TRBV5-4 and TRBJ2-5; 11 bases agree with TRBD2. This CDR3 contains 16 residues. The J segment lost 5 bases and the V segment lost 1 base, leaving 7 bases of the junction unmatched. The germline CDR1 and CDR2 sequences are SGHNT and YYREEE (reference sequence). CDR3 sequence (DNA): TGTGCCAGCAGCTTGTCGGCTAGCGGGGGGATGGAGACCCAGTACTTC. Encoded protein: CASSLSASGGMETQYF.

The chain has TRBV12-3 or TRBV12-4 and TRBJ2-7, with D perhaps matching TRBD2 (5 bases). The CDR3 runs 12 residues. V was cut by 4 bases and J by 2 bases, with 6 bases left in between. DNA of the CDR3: TGTGCCAGCAGTTACGGGACCTACGAGCAGTACTTC. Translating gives CASSYGTYEQYF.

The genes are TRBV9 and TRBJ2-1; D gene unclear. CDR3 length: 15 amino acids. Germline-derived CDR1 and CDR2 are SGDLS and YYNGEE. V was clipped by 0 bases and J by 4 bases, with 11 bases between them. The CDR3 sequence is CASSVAGAQYNEQFF. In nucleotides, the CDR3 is TGTGCCAGCAGCGTAGCTGGAGCTCAGTACAATGAGCAGTTCTTC.

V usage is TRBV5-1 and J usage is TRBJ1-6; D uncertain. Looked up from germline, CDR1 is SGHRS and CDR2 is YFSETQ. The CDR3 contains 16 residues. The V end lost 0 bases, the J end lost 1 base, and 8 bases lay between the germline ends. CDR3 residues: CASSLGPGSYNSPLHF. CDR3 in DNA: TGCGCCAGCAGCTTGGGCCCGGGATCCTATAATTCACCCCTCCACTTT.

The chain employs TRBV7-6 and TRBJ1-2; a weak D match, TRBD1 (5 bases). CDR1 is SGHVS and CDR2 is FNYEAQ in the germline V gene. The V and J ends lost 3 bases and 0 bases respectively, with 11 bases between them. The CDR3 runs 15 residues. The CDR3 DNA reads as TGTGCCAGCAGCTTTGGAGGGGATACTAACTATGGCTACACCTTC. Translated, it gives CASSFGGDTNYGYTF.

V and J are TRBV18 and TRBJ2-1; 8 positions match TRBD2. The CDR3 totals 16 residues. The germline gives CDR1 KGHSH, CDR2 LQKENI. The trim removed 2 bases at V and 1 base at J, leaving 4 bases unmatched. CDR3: CASSPGQRGSYNEQFF. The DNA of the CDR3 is TGTGCCAGCTCACCAGGCCAGCGGGGGTCCTACAATGAGCAGTTCTTC.

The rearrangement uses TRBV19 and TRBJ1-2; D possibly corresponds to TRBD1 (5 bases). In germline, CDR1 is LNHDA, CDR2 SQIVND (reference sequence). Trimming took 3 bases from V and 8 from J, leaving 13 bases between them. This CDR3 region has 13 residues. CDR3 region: CASSIGGTGGYTF. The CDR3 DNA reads TGTGCCAGTAGTATCGGGGGAACGGGAGGCTACACCTTC. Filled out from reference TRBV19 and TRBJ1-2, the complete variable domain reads DGGITQSPKYLFRKEGQNVTLSCEQNLNHDAMYWYRQDPGQGLRLIYYSQIVNDFQKGDIAEGYSVSREKKESFPLTVTSAQKNPTAFYLCASSIGGTGGYTFGSGTRLTVV.

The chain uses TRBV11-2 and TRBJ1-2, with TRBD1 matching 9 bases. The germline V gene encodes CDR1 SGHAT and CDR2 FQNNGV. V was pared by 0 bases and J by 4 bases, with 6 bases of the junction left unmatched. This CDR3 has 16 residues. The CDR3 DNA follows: TGTGCCAGCAGCTTAGAAAGACAGGGGGGGATCTATGGCTACACCTTC. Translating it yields CASSLERQGGIYGYTF.

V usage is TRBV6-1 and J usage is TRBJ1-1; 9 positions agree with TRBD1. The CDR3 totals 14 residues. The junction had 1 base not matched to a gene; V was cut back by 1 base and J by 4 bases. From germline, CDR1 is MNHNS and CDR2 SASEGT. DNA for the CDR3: TGTGCCAGCAGTGAAGGACAGGGGGTCACTGAAGCTTTCTTT. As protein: CASSEGQGVTEAFF.

The CDR3 nucleotides read TGCGCCAGCAGTGACAGGGGGCGCCCCCTGTCCCCCACAGATACGCAGTATTTT. Encoded protein: CASSDRGRPLSPTDTQYF. The chain is built from TRBV10-1 and TRBJ2-3; the match to TRBD1 covers 8 bases. Germline V gene data show CDR1 as WNHNN and CDR2 as SYGVQD (reference sequence). This CDR3 has 18 residues. The J segment lost 2 bases and the V segment lost 3 bases, leaving 13 bases of the junction unmatched.

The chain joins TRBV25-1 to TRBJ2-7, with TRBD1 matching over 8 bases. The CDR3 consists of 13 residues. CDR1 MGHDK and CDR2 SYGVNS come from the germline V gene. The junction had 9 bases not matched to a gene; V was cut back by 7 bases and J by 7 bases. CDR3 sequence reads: CASIDRGGGEQYF. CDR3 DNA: TGTGCCAGCATCGACAGGGGTGGAGGTGAGCAGTACTTC.

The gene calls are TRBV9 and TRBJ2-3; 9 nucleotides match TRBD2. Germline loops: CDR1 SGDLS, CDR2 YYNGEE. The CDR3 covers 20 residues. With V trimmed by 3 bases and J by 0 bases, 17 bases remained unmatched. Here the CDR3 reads CASSGTRVGSGGPSTDTQYF. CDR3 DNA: TGTGCCAGCAGCGGGACAAGGGTAGGTAGCGGGGGCCCCAGCACAGATACGCAGTATTTT.

The CDR3 is CASSPVLRELDNEQFF. The CDR3 DNA is TGTGCCAGCAGTCCCGTTCTGCGGGAGTTGGACAATGAGCAGTTCTTC. V is TRBV28 and J is TRBJ2-1; 7 positions agree with TRBD2. In germline, CDR1 is MDHEN, CDR2 SYDVKM. V lost 5 bases and J lost 5; bases outside the gene matches: 12. This CDR3 has 16 residues.

CDR3 DNA sequence: TGTGCCAGCAGGGAGACAGGGGACCGTAATGAAAAACTGTTTTTT. Translated: CASRETGDRNEKLFF. The chain is built from TRBV6-5 and TRBJ1-4; 8 positions match TRBD1. The CDR3 is 15 amino acids. Germline V CDR1 and CDR2: MNHEY, SVGAGI. Unmatched junction bases numbered 7, after V lost 6 bases and J lost 4 bases.

Here the CDR3 reads CASSLRQGTYSNQPQHF. For the CDR3, the DNA is TGCGCCAGCAGCTTACGACAGGGTACTTATAGCAATCAGCCCCAGCATTTT. V and J are TRBV4-1 and TRBJ1-5; 7 positions match TRBD1. The CDR3 extends over 17 amino acids. The V gene end was trimmed by 5 bases and the J gene end by 0 bases; junction bases not matched to a gene: 10. Germline assignment: CDR1 MGHRA and CDR2 YSYEKL.

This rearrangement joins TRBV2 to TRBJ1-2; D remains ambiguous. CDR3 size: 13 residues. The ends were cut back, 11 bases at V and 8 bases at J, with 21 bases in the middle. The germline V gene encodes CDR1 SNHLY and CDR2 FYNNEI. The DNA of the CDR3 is TGTGCCCTACTAGATCGCTGGCGCCGGGGCTACACCTTC. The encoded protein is CALLDRWRRGYTF.